The 29 T cell receptor beta chains presented below share a single source sample, sequenced in a study of blood T cells in healthy people across ages. A second roughly 7 to 11 cycle PCR used barcoded and J-beta primers. Using its own MiXCR run on the 5' RACE reads, TCRdb lists one record per CDR3 protein. This table holds about 1.5 million distinct CDR3 sequences, 40% to 45% found once. Material for sequencing was blood. These receptors were taken from a woman younger than 30 in good health.

V and J are TRBV2 and TRBJ2-3; 7 bases match TRBD1. V gave up 4 bases and J gave up 2 bases; unmatched junction bases: 9. CDR1 SNHLY and CDR2 FYNNEI come from the germline V gene. This CDR3 region has 16 residues. CDR3 amino acids: CASSVIRDRVTDTQYF. CDR3 nucleotides: TGTGCCAGCAGTGTAATCCGGGACAGAGTCACAGATACGCAGTATTTT.

The chain has TRBV3-1 and TRBJ2-2, with 7 bases fitting TRBD2. CDR3 length: 17 amino acids. V lost 1 base and J lost 0; bases outside the gene matches: 5. Germline values: CDR1 LGHDT, CDR2 YNNKEL (reference sequence). This chain's CDR3 is CASSQVHSGSNTGELFF. The CDR3, as DNA: TGTGCCAGCAGCCAAGTTCATAGCGGGTCGAACACCGGGGAGCTGTTTTTT.

This clonotype was counted only a few times. This chain connects TRBV20-1 to TRBJ2-7; tentative D call: TRBD2 (6 bases). V lost 3 bases, J lost 2 bases, and 11 bases lay in between. In germline, CDR1 is DFQATT, CDR2 SNEGSKA (reference sequence). The CDR3 runs to 13 residues. The CDR3 region has the DNA TGCAGTGCTAGCTCGCGGACTACCTACGAGCAGTACTTC. This gives the protein CSASSRTTYEQYF.

The rearrangement joins TRBV28 to TRBJ1-5; D ambiguous. Germline loops: CDR1 MDHEN, CDR2 SYDVKM. The V end lost 6 bases, the J end lost 2 bases, and 14 bases lay between the germline ends. CDR3 length: 15 amino acids. CDR3 nucleotide sequence: TGTGCCAGCAGACCGGGCCCCTTCGGCAATCAGCCCCAGCATTTT. Its translation: CASRPGPFGNQPQHF.

This chain joins TRBV10-3 and TRBJ2-7, with 12 bases that match TRBD2. The CDR3 is made up of 15 amino acids. The germline V gene has CDR1 ENHRY and CDR2 SYGVKD. The V segment lost 6 bases and the J segment 7 bases; nucleotides outside the gene matches: 10. The CDR3 DNA reads as TGTGCCATCAGAGAACTAGCGGGGGGCTACAATGAGCAGTACTTC. This encodes CAIRELAGGYNEQYF.

V gene TRBV11-2 combines with J gene TRBJ2-2; no clear D gene. The CDR3 has 14 amino acids. Looked up from germline, CDR1 is SGHAT and CDR2 is FQNNGV. The V gene lost 2 bases and the J gene lost 1 base, with 5 bases spanning the gap. The CDR3 bases are TGTGCCAGCAGCTTAATACAGAACACCGGGGAGCTGTTTTTT. Translation: CASSLIQNTGELFF.

The gene calls are TRBV7-6 and TRBJ1-2, with D uncertain. Germline V gene sequence: CDR1 SGHVS, CDR2 FNYEAQ. The CDR3 sequence is 13 residues long. Trimming stripped 3 bases from V and 4 bases from J, with 9 bases between. CDR3 sequence (DNA): TGTGCCAGCAGCTTTGAAGGTCTCTATGGCTACACCTTC. This sequence encodes CASSFEGLYGYTF.

This clonotype has more than one count but fewer than ten. The chain recombines TRBV27 with TRBJ2-7, with D possibly TRBD1 on 6 matching bases. V was trimmed by 3 bases and J by 6 bases, leaving 12 bases between them. Germline CDR1 MNHEY, CDR2 SMNVEV (reference sequence). The CDR3 is made up of 13 amino acids. The CDR3 region is CASSFLGQFEQYF. The CDR3 DNA follows: TGTGCCAGCAGTTTCCTAGGACAGTTCGAGCAGTACTTC.

The chain combines TRBV28 with TRBJ2-7; TRBD1 matches at 10 bases. V lost 9 bases to trimming and J lost 0 bases; unmatched junction nucleotides: 8. Germline CDR1 reads MDHEN; CDR2 reads SYDVKM. This CDR3 region has 15 residues. The CDR3 bases are TGTGCCAGTCTGGGGACAGGGGCTTTCTCCTACGAGCAGTACTTC. Its protein is CASLGTGAFSYEQYF.

A few counts support this clonotype. This chain uses TRBV25-1 with TRBJ2-1; perhaps TRBD1 as D (5 bases). Per the germline V gene, CDR1 is MGHDK and CDR2 is SYGVNS. CDR3 length equals 15 residues. The germline V and J ends were trimmed by 1 base and 5 bases, with 12 bases remaining between them. The CDR3 is CASSEFDSHNNEQFF. The CDR3 DNA reads TGTGCCAGCAGTGAATTTGACAGCCATAACAATGAGCAGTTCTTC.

This chain links TRBV20-1 with TRBJ2-5; D is perhaps TRBD2 (7 bases). The CDR3 sequence is 14 residues long. Trimming left V 1 base short and J 7 bases short, with 16 bases between. The germline CDR1 and CDR2 sequences are DFQATT and SNEGSKA (reference sequence). The CDR3 protein is CSARAGGSSGTQYF. CDR3 DNA sequence: TGCAGTGCTAGAGCGGGGGGCTCAAGTGGGACCCAGTACTTC.

The gene calls are TRBV21-1 and TRBJ2-1; no DNA check was done on the table's D call, TRBD2. TRBV21-1 is recorded as a pseudogene. This CDR3 comprises 16 residues. The chain's CDR3 is CASSNLPGTSDNEQFF. DNA of the CDR3: TGTGCCAGCAGCAACCTTCCCGGGACTAGCGACAATGAGCAGTTCTTC.

This clonotype was picked up a small number of times. The V call is TRBV3-1, the J call TRBJ2-1; TRBD1 matches at 9 bases. This CDR3 contains 15 residues. V was pared by 4 bases and J by 8 bases, with 9 bases of the junction left unmatched. From germline, CDR1 is LGHDT and CDR2 YNNKEL (reference sequence). The CDR3 DNA sequence: TGTGCCAGCAGCCTCCGGGACAGGGATGTCGATGAGCAGTTCTTC. Amino acid sequence: CASSLRDRDVDEQFF.

This clonotype appeared a few times. A junction end diverges from the germline sequence, so it may reflect a read error. The V call is TRBV6-5, the J call TRBJ1-6, with D hard to call. CDR1 is MNHEY and CDR2 is SVGAGI in the germline V gene. The CDR3 has 15 residues. This CDR3 is CASGYVVGGNSPLHF. In nucleotides, the CDR3 is TGTGCCAGCGGTTACGTGGTTGGAGGCAATTCACCCCTCCACTTT.

In this sample, this clonotype turned up a few times. V is TRBV7-8 and J is TRBJ2-7; D call uncertain. The length of the CDR3 is 15 residues. The germline V gene has CDR1 SGHVS and CDR2 FQNEAQ. V was cut by 6 bases and J by 0 bases, with 15 bases left in between. CDR3 bases: TGTGCCAGCAGTTACCAGGCTCCTAGCTCCTACGAGCAGTACTTC. The encoded protein is CASSYQAPSSYEQYF.

This clonotype was counted only a few times. CDR3 nucleotide sequence: TGTGCCAGCAGCCTCAGGGACGTAACCTACGAGCAGTACTTC. Protein product: CASSLRDVTYEQYF. The chain carries TRBV2 and TRBJ2-7; D tentatively reads TRBD1 or TRBD2 (5 bases each). The CDR3 length is 14 residues. Trimming cost V 6 bases and J 2 bases, with 14 bases left between them. Per the germline V gene, CDR1 is SNHLY and CDR2 is FYNNEI.

The rearrangement uses TRBV7-2 and TRBJ1-6, with TRBD1 identical over 7 bases. The CDR3 runs to 15 residues. With V trimmed by 1 base and J by 9 bases, 6 bases remained unmatched. CDR1 is SGHTA, CDR2 FQGNSA, per germline. CDR3 bases: TGTGCCAGCAGCTTAGTAGGGACAGATGCTTCACCCCTCCACTTT. It translates to CASSLVGTDASPLHF.

This chain connects TRBV28 to TRBJ1-6; D ambiguous. V was cut by 6 bases and J by 8 bases, with 17 bases left in between. CDR1 is MDHEN, CDR2 SYDVKM, per germline. This CDR3 has 15 residues. The CDR3 DNA reads TGTGCCAGCAGACAGACCGGCAATAACCATTCACCCCTCCACTTT. As protein: CASRQTGNNHSPLHF.

A few counts support this clonotype. The chain links TRBV6-5 to TRBJ2-7, with 13 bases that match TRBD2. The J segment lost 1 base and the V segment lost 6 bases, leaving 6 bases of the junction unmatched. The CDR3 extends over 16 amino acids. Germline lookup yields CDR1 MNHEY and CDR2 SVGAGI. DNA of the CDR3: TGTGCCAGCAGACTTAGGACTAGCGGGAGATCCTACGAGCAGTACTTC. Translated, it gives CASRLRTSGRSYEQYF.

This chain connects TRBV20-1 to TRBJ2-1, with D maybe TRBD1 (6 bases). CDR3 length equals 14 residues. V lost 5 bases and J 3 bases, leaving 14 bases between the germline ends. The germline gives CDR1 DFQATT, CDR2 SNEGSKA (reference sequence). The DNA of the CDR3 is TGCAGTGCTCCGAACCCGGACAGCTACAATGAGCAGTTCTTC. Its protein is CSAPNPDSYNEQFF.

Concerning this clonotype: A much more abundant neighbour one base away suggests this may be a read error. V usage is TRBV20-1 and J usage is TRBJ1-2; weak D call: TRBD1 (5 bases). CDR1 is DFQATT, CDR2 SNEGSKA, per germline (reference sequence). The CDR3 sequence is 14 residues long. Trimming removed 0 bases from V and 0 bases from J, with 8 bases in between. The DNA for the CDR3 is TGCAGTGCTAGAGATCAGGGAGCTAACTATGGCTACACCTTC. This codes for CSARDQGANYGYTF.

The chain employs TRBV7-2 and TRBJ2-3; 7 bases agree with TRBD1. Germline loops: CDR1 SGHTA, CDR2 FQGNSA. The ends lost 5 bases at V and 3 bases at J; junction bases unmatched: 17. The length of the CDR3 is 18 residues. CDR3 residues: CASSTIPTGNVGTDTQYF. Written as DNA, the CDR3 is TGTGCCAGCAGCACAATCCCGACAGGGAATGTTGGGACAGATACGCAGTATTTT. The whole variable domain, filled in from reference TRBV7-2 and TRBJ2-3, reads GAGVSQSPSNKVTEKGKDVELRCDPISGHTALYWYRQSLGQGLEFLIYFQGNSAPDKSGLPSDRFSAERTGGSVSTLTIQRTQQEDSAVYLCASSTIPTGNVGTDTQYFGPGTRLTVL.

The chain recombines TRBV7-2 with TRBJ2-2; D gene ambiguous. The CDR3 loop spans 15 amino acids. Germline V lookup: CDR1 SGHTA, CDR2 FQGNSA. The V and J ends lost 4 bases and 4 bases respectively, with 13 bases between them. The CDR3 region is CASSSQGPLTGELFF. In nucleotides, the CDR3 is TGTGCCAGCAGCTCTCAAGGGCCTCTCACCGGGGAGCTGTTTTTT.

The rearrangement uses TRBV20-1 and TRBJ2-1; 12 bases map to TRBD2. Judging by the DNA end, TRBJ2-7 fits better; the J call may be wrong. From germline, CDR1 is DFQATT and CDR2 SNEGSKA (reference sequence). This CDR3 is built from 18 residues. The CDR3: CSARDQGLAGHSYNEQYF. CDR3 nucleotide sequence: TGCAGTGCTAGAGACCAAGGACTAGCGGGGCACTCCTACAATGAGCAGTACTTC.

There are a few counts of this clonotype. The chain employs TRBV11-1 and TRBJ1-2, with D perhaps TRBD1 (5 bases). The CDR3 consists of 15 residues. The V and J ends lost 5 bases and 8 bases respectively, with 21 bases between them. Germline CDR1 SGHAT, CDR2 FQDESV (reference sequence). The CDR3 protein is CASSPLQGDVGGYTF. The CDR3 coding sequence is TGTGCCAGCAGCCCTCTCCAAGGGGATGTAGGAGGCTACACCTTC.

The gene calls are TRBV20-1 and TRBJ2-1; 10 bases fit TRBD2. Germline values: CDR1 DFQATT, CDR2 SNEGSKA (reference sequence). V was clipped by 6 bases and J by 7 bases; unmatched bases: 9. The CDR3 is 14 residues long. CDR3 coding DNA: TGCAGTGCGTCGACTAGCGGGTTGTTAAATGAGCAGTTCTTC. It is translated as CSASTSGLLNEQFF.

The table lists this clonotype with a count of one. This rearrangement joins TRBV6-5 to TRBJ1-1; no firm D call. This CDR3 is 16 amino acids long. The V gene lost 0 bases and the J gene lost 0 bases, with 11 bases spanning the gap. Per the germline V gene, CDR1 is MNHEY and CDR2 is SVGAGI. The CDR3 region is CASSYSMAQMNTEAFF. DNA of the CDR3: TGTGCCAGCAGTTACTCGATGGCACAAATGAACACTGAAGCTTTCTTT.

This rearrangement joins TRBV20-1 to TRBJ2-3, with D possibly matching TRBD2 (7 bases). The germline V gene encodes CDR1 DFQATT and CDR2 SNEGSKA (reference sequence). Trimming removed 3 bases from V and 4 bases from J, with 14 bases in between. The length of the CDR3 is 14 residues. The CDR3 protein is CSARRGPPADTQYF. The CDR3 DNA follows: TGCAGTGCTAGGCGGGGGCCCCCGGCAGATACGCAGTATTTT.

With regard to this clonotype: This probably arose from a read error, given a far larger clone one base away. The J gene is TRBJ2-1, the V gene TRBV4-3; 10 bases line up with TRBD2. Germline V gene sequence: CDR1 LGHNA, CDR2 YSLEER. The CDR3 contains 16 residues. CDR3 DNA sequence: TGCGCCAGCAGCCAAGGACTAGCGGGTTCCTACAATGAGCAGTGCTTC. Amino acids: CASSQGLAGSYNEQCF.